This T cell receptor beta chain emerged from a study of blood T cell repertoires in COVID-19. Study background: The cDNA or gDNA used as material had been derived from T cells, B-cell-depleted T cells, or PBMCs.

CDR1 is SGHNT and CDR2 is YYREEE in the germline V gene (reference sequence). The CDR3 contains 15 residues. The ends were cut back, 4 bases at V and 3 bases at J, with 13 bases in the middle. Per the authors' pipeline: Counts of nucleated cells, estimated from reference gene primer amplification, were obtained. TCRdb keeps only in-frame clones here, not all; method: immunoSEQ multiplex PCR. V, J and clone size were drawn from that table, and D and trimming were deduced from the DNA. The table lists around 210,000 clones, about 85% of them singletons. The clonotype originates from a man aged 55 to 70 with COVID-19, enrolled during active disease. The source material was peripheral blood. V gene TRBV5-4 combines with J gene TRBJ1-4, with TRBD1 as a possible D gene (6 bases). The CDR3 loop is CASSKSGVANEKLFF. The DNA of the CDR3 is TGTGCCAGCAGCAAATCAGGGGTGGCTAATGAAAAACTGTTTTTT.